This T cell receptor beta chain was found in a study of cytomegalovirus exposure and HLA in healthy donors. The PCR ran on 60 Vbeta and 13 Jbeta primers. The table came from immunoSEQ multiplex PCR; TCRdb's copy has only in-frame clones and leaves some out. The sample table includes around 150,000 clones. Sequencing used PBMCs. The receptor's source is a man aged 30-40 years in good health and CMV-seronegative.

The CDR3 nucleotides are TGCAGCGTTCGGACAGGGGGCGGGGAGACCCAGTACTTC. Amino acid sequence: CSVRTGGGETQYF. The chain joins TRBV29-1 to TRBJ2-5; 11 nucleotides line up with TRBD1. Per germline, CDR1 SQVTM and CDR2 ANQGSEA. The CDR3 sequence is 13 residues long. V was pared by 5 bases and J by 5 bases, with 4 bases of the junction left unmatched.